A selection of T cell receptor beta chains follows, all from one sample in a study of memory B cells and T cells in multiple sclerosis. Repertoires were generated with immunoSEQ multiplex PCR, while TCRdb's copy carries only in-frame clones and drops some. This table has 46,000 or so clones, about four fifths appearing once. These TCRs' antigens remain unknown. The sequencing input was PBMCs from blood kept in culture. The origin of the receptors is a human donor with multiple sclerosis. Both conserved end residues are part of each CDR3. A D gene is named only where the DNA matches it firmly. The size field is filled for only some rows; it gives once, few, many or a size class.

- - TRBJ2-2 TRBV7-9 CASSSNSPGELFF TGTGCCAGCAGCTCCAACTCTCCTGGGGAGCTGTTTTTT
- - TRBJ2-7 TRBV5-6 CASSSTGFKQYF TGTGCCAGCAGCTCGACGGGTTTCAAGCAGTACTTC
- TRBD1 TRBJ2-7 TRBV11-2 CASSFRQGPTYEQYF TGTGCCAGCAGCTTTCGACAGGGGCCTACCTACGAGCAGTACTTC
- - TRBJ1-6 TRBV13 CASSLAGVYNSPLHF TGTGCCAGCAGCCTCGCCGGGGTCTATAATTCACCCCTCCACTTT
- TRBD2 TRBJ2-1 TRBV30 CAWWAGLNNEQFF TGTGCCTGGTGGGCGGGACTAAACAATGAGCAGTTCTTC
- TRBD1 TRBJ1-2 TRBV19 CASADPGQGYGYTF TGTGCCAGTGCTGATCCGGGACAGGGGTATGGCTACACCTTC
- - TRBJ1-1 TRBV5-6 CASSPQGRGTEAFF TGTGCCAGCAGCCCACAGGGACGGGGAACTGAAGCTTTCTTT
- - TRBJ1-1 TRBV27 CASKGGNTEAFF TGTGCCAGCAAAGGAGGGAACACTGAAGCTTTCTTT
once TRBD1 TRBJ1-1 TRBV6-1 CASARTGGTEAFF TGTGCCAGCGCTAGGACAGGGGGCACTGAAGCTTTCTTT
- - TRBJ2-5 TRBV28 CASSLDILVETQYF TGTGCCAGCAGTTTGGACATTCTGGTGGAGACCCAGTACTTC
- - TRBJ1-2 TRBV27 CASAYGQQQGRNYGYTF TGTGCCAGCGCTTACGGTCAGCAGCAGGGGCGAAACTATGGCTACACCTTC
few - TRBJ1-2 TRBV7-9 CASSLAGSYGYTF TGTGCCAGCAGCTTAGCAGGGTCCTATGGCTACACCTTC
- - TRBJ2-2 TRBV11-3 CASSLGQTNTGELFF TGTGCCAGCAGCTTAGGACAGACTAACACCGGGGAGCTGTTTTTT
- TRBD1 TRBJ1-2 TRBV6-5 CASSSRTGGVVYGYTF TGTGCCAGCAGTTCCCGGACAGGGGGGGTAGTCTATGGCTACACCTTC
few TRBD2 TRBJ2-1 TRBV27 CASKLGGSSYNEQFF TGTGCCAGCAAACTCGGGGGGTCCTCCTACAATGAGCAGTTCTTC
- TRBD2 TRBJ2-3 TRBV5-1 CASSLQPTSEADTQYF TGCGCCAGCAGCCTTCAACCGACTAGCGAAGCAGATACGCAGTATTTT
- - TRBJ2-5 TRBV5-1 CASSAGPQETQYF TGCGCCAGCAGCGCTGGACCCCAAGAGACCCAGTACTTC
- - TRBJ1-2 TRBV5-1 CASSLAGGENYGYTF TGCGCCAGCAGCTTGGCTGGGGGTGAGAACTATGGCTACACCTTC
- TRBD1 TRBJ1-2 TRBV15 CATSPRDRGYGYTF TGTGCCACCAGCCCACGGGACAGGGGATATGGCTACACCTTC
- - TRBJ1-4 TRBV19 CASSNLTRLRFATNEKLFF TGTGCCAGTAGTAACCTGACCCGCTTGCGGTTTGCAACTAATGAAAAACTGTTTTTT
few TRBD1 TRBJ1-5 TRBV19 CASSVGGRGRRQPQHF TGTGCCAGTAGTGTAGGGGGCAGGGGGCGTCGGCAGCCCCAGCATTTT
- - TRBJ1-2 TRBV6-5 CASSDGLPYGYTF TGTGCCAGCAGCGACGGGCTCCCCTATGGCTACACCTTC
- TRBD2 TRBJ2-7 TRBV27 CASSLRREGNEQYF TGTGCCAGCAGTTTACGGCGGGAGGGCAACGAGCAGTACTTC
few TRBD2 TRBJ2-5 TRBV19 CASSIGSSGETQYF TGTGCCAGTAGTATAGGGTCTAGCGGGGAGACCCAGTACTTC